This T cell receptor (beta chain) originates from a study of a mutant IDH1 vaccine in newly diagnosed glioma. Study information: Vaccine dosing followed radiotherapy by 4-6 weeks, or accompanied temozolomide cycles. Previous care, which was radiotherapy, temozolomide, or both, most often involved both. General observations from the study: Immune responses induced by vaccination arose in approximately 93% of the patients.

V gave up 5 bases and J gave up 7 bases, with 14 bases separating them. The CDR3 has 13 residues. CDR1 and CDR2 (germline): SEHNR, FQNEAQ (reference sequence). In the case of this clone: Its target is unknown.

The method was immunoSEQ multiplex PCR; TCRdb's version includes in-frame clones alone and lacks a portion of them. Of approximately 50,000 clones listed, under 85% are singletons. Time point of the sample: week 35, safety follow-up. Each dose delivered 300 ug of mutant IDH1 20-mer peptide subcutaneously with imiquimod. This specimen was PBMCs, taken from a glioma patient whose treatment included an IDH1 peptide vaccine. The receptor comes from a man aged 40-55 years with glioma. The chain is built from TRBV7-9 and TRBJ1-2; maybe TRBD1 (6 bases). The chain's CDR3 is CASSPGARGGYTF. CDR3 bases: TGTGCCAGCAGCCCAGGGGCCCGGGGTGGCTACACCTTC.